Presented here are 25 T cell receptor beta chains from one specimen sequenced in a study of identical twins' blood T cells. One entry per CDR3 protein, called by TCRdb with MiXCR from the 5' RACE reads. The sample records 300,000 to 400,000 distinct CDR3 sequences, approximately 30% being singletons. The sequenced sample was PBMCs. The receptors were sampled from a woman between 18 and 55 years old in good health.

Ten or more counts support this clonotype. The chain uses TRBV7-9 and TRBJ1-1, with D unresolved. The ends were cut back, 6 bases at V and 6 bases at J, with 23 bases in the middle. The CDR3 sequence is 16 residues long. The germline CDR1 and CDR2 sequences are SEHNR and FQNEAQ (reference sequence). The CDR3 bases are TGTGCCAGCAGTCCGACTATCATGGGCCTTCGGCCTGAAGCTTTCTTT. Amino acid sequence: CASSPTIMGLRPEAFF.

This clonotype was seen more than once but under ten times. V and J are TRBV7-2 and TRBJ1-5, with D tentatively TRBD1 (6 bases). The CDR3 length is 14 residues. Germline loops: CDR1 SGHTA, CDR2 FQGNSA. Trimming removed 5 bases at V and 11 bases at J, with 19 bases between. The CDR3 nucleotides read TGTGCCAGCAGCGTAGACCTGGGAGGGGGAGCCCAGCATTTT. Amino acid sequence: CASSVDLGGGAQHF. Supplemented by reference TRBV7-2 and TRBJ1-5, the full variable domain reads GAGVSQSPSNKVTEKGKDVELRCDPISGHTALYWYRQSLGQGLEFLIYFQGNSAPDKSGLPSDRFSAERTGGSVSTLTIQRTQQEDSAVYLCASSVDLGGGAQHFGDGTRLSIL.

As concerns this clonotype: A clone one base away is much larger, so this may be a read error. The V call is TRBV5-6, the J call TRBJ1-1; weak D call: TRBD1 (5 bases). CDR1 is SGHDT and CDR2 is YYEEEE in the germline V gene. This CDR3 comprises 15 residues. Deletions cut 0 bases from V and 7 bases from J, with 16 bases between. In DNA, the CDR3 is TGTGCCAGCAGCTTGGTAATCTGGGGCCAAGGTGAAGCTTTCTTT. Translating gives CASSLVIWGQGEAFF.

This clonotype was seen only a few times. J is TRBJ1-2 and V is TRBV5-1; 12 bases match TRBD1. Germline CDR1 reads SGHRS; CDR2 reads YFSETQ. CDR3 length equals 16 residues. J lost 7 bases, V lost 2 bases, and 9 bases had no gene match. The chain's CDR3 is CASSLNTGTGGGGYTF. The CDR3 DNA follows: TGCGCCAGCAGCTTAAATACCGGGACAGGGGGCGGTGGCTACACCTTC.

V usage is TRBV2 and J usage is TRBJ2-1; D remains unclear. Germline V lookup: CDR1 SNHLY, CDR2 FYNNEI. V lost 4 bases and J lost 8, with 9 bases in between. This CDR3 is 12 amino acids long. CDR3 in amino acids: CASSAMGYEQFF. The DNA for the CDR3 is TGTGCCAGCAGTGCGATGGGATATGAGCAGTTCTTC.

This clonotype came up a few times. The J gene is TRBJ2-1, the V gene TRBV7-2; 13 nucleotides agree with TRBD2. CDR3 length equals 19 residues. The J segment lost 4 bases and the V segment lost 3 bases, leaving 12 bases of the junction unmatched. Germline-derived CDR1 and CDR2 are SGHTA and FQGNSA. The CDR3 protein is CASSLRTSGGTHTYNEQFF. Here the CDR3 DNA reads TGTGCCAGCAGCTTGAGGACTAGCGGGGGTACTCACACTTACAATGAGCAGTTCTTC.

V gene TRBV5-1 combines with J gene TRBJ2-1; D gene uncertain. This CDR3 contains 12 residues. Trimming stripped 4 bases from V and 8 bases from J, with 10 bases between. Germline V gene data show CDR1 as SGHRS and CDR2 as YFSETQ. This chain's CDR3 is CASSGDAYEQFF. CDR3 DNA: TGCGCCAGCAGCGGGGATGCCTATGAGCAGTTCTTC.

This clonotype has ten or more counts. This rearrangement joins TRBV29-1 to TRBJ2-5, with TRBD2 as a possible D gene (5 bases). V was cut by 7 bases and J by 4 bases, with 13 bases left in between. CDR1 is SQVTM and CDR2 is ANQGSEA in the germline V gene. The CDR3 extends over 12 amino acids. The CDR3 spells CSGGGLRETQYF. The CDR3 region has the DNA TGCAGCGGAGGAGGCCTGAGAGAGACCCAGTACTTC. Drawing the rest from reference TRBV29-1 and TRBJ2-5, the complete variable domain is SAVISQKPSRDICQRGTSLTIQCQVDSQVTMMFWYRQQPGQSLTLIATANQGSEATYESGFVIDKFPISRPNLTFSTLTVSNMSPEDSSIYLCSGGGLRETQYFGPGTRLLVL.

J is TRBJ1-1 and V is TRBV19, with D unresolved. With 0 bases removed from V and 8 bases from J, the gap between germline ends came to 10 bases. CDR3 length: 13 amino acids. Per the germline V gene, CDR1 is LNHDA and CDR2 is SQIVND (reference sequence). DNA of the CDR3: TGTGCCAGTAGTATAGACCGGGTCGCAGAAGCTTTCTTT. Amino acids: CASSIDRVAEAFF.

The chain combines TRBV29-1 with TRBJ1-1, with D unclear. The CDR3 runs to 14 residues. V lost 4 bases, J lost 4 bases, and 16 bases lay in between. Germline loops: CDR1 SQVTM, CDR2 ANQGSEA. The CDR3 sequence: CSVVGLGAGTEAFF. The CDR3 nucleotides read TGCAGCGTTGTCGGTCTGGGAGCTGGCACTGAAGCTTTCTTT.

This sequence joins TRBV6-6 and TRBJ2-7; perhaps TRBD2 as D (5 bases). The CDR3 has 15 residues. From germline, CDR1 is MNHNY and CDR2 SVGAGI (reference sequence). The V end was cut by 7 bases, the J end by 2 bases, with 18 bases between. For the CDR3, the DNA is TGTGCCAGCACGGAAAACTCGGGGATCACCTACGAGCAGTACTTC. It specifies CASTENSGITYEQYF.

The V gene is TRBV9, the J gene TRBJ1-2; D is unclear. The germline gives CDR1 SGDLS, CDR2 YYNGEE. This CDR3 has 15 amino acids. The V and J ends lost 0 bases and 2 bases respectively, with 11 bases between them. Here the CDR3 DNA reads TGTGCCAGCAGCGTAGAGAGGTATTTAAACTATGGCTACACCTTC. Residues: CASSVERYLNYGYTF.

The CDR3 nucleotides read TGCGCCAGCAGCTCCCTTGGGACACTCTCTGGAAACACCATATATTTT. It translates to CASSSLGTLSGNTIYF. The J gene is TRBJ1-3, the V gene TRBV5-1; D is perhaps TRBD1 (6 bases). Trimming left V 3 bases short and J 0 bases short, with 13 bases between. The length of the CDR3 is 16 residues. CDR1 and CDR2 from the germline V gene are SGHRS and YFSETQ.

This chain connects TRBV18 to TRBJ2-3, with D unresolved. Germline-derived CDR1 and CDR2 are KGHSH and LQKENI. The V and J ends lost 6 bases and 5 bases respectively, with 9 bases between them. CDR3 length: 12 residues. CDR3 protein: CASSPSLDTQYF. CDR3 bases: TGTGCCAGCTCCCCCTCGTTAGATACGCAGTATTTT.

This clonotype has only a few counts. The V call is TRBV5-1, the J call TRBJ1-5; 7 nucleotides match TRBD1. The V gene end was trimmed by 0 bases and the J gene end by 1 base; junction bases not matched to a gene: 1. Germline V gene sequence: CDR1 SGHRS, CDR2 YFSETQ. CDR3 length equals 15 residues. CDR3 residues: CASSLETGSNQPQHF. The DNA of the CDR3 is TGCGCCAGCAGCTTGGAGACAGGGAGCAATCAGCCCCAGCATTTT.

Points on this clonotype: A much larger clonotype is one base distant, so this may be a read error. The rearrangement joins TRBV10-3 to TRBJ2-1, with 8 bases identical to TRBD2. After removal of 2 bases from V and 7 bases from J, the junction contained 7 bases not matched to a gene. CDR1 is ENHRY and CDR2 is SYGVKD in the germline V gene. The CDR3 sequence is 15 residues long. The CDR3 region has the DNA TGTGCCATCAGTGAGGGTAGTGGCGGGAGGAATGAGCAGTTCTTC. As protein: CAISEGSGGRNEQFF.

V usage is TRBV18 and J usage is TRBJ1-1; tentative D call: TRBD1 (5 bases). Germline V gene data show CDR1 as KGHSH and CDR2 as LQKENI. Between the trimmed V and J ends, which lost 2 bases and 1 base, there was a span of 11 bases. The CDR3 sequence is 15 residues long. The CDR3 DNA follows: TGTGCCAGCTCACCAGGGTTCGGGACGAACACTGAAGCTTTCTTT. It codes for CASSPGFGTNTEAFF.

This clonotype was picked up a small number of times. The chain recombines TRBV18 with TRBJ2-1, with 10 bases lining up with TRBD1. The CDR3 runs to 16 residues. Germline trimming cut 2 bases from V and 8 bases from J; bases unmatched to any gene: 9. CDR1 and CDR2 from the germline V gene are KGHSH and LQKENI. CDR3 in DNA: TGTGCCAGCTCACCAAACCCCGGGACAGGGGAACATGAGCAGTTCTTC. Translating it yields CASSPNPGTGEHEQFF.

In this sample, this clonotype turned up a few times. The chain joins TRBV2 to TRBJ1-2; no reliable D call. Germline CDR1 is SNHLY and CDR2 is FYNNEI. CDR3 length equals 13 residues. V lost 8 bases to trimming and J lost 8 bases, with 18 bases between them. The CDR3 nucleotides read TGTGCCAGCCGGCAAAGGGTTACGAGCGGCTACACCTTC. Translation gives CASRQRVTSGYTF.

This clonotype occurred many times. The CDR3 nucleotides read TGTGCCAGCAGCCAACAGAGACAGTCTAACACCGGGGAGCTGTTTTTT. Translated, it gives CASSQQRQSNTGELFF. The chain combines TRBV14 with TRBJ2-2; tentative D call: TRBD1 (5 bases). The CDR3 spans 16 residues. Trimming cost V 2 bases and J 2 bases, with 12 bases left between them. The germline gives CDR1 SGHDN, CDR2 FVKESK.

This clonotype was recorded at least ten times. J is TRBJ1-1 and V is TRBV24-1; unclear D gene. In germline, CDR1 is KGHDR, CDR2 SFDVKD. The ends were cut back, 4 bases at V and 1 base at J, with 6 bases in the middle. The CDR3 runs to 13 residues. CDR3 protein: CATSDQTNTEAFF. The CDR3, as DNA: TGTGCCACCAGTGACCAGACGAACACTGAAGCTTTCTTT.

Turning to this clonotype: A much larger clone is a single base away; this may be a read error. The chain has TRBV2 and TRBJ1-1; possibly TRBD1 for D (5 bases). The CDR3 consists of 15 residues. Germline V gives CDR1 SNHLY, CDR2 FYNNEI. CDR3 coding DNA: TGTGCCAGCGGTGAGGTAGGGGACTGGAACACTGAAGCTTTCTTT. It specifies CASGEVGDWNTEAFF.

This clonotype turned up a few times. The rearrangement links TRBV20-1 to TRBJ1-1, with unresolved D. The CDR3 has 14 residues. Germline CDR1 is DFQATT and CDR2 is SNEGSKA (reference sequence). Trimming removed 5 bases from V and 0 bases from J, with 13 bases in between. The CDR3 nucleotides read TGCAGTGCTGGAGTTCCGGGCATGAACACTGAAGCTTTCTTT. It translates to CSAGVPGMNTEAFF.

This chain joins TRBV19 and TRBJ2-3; 7 bases map to TRBD2. The CDR3 consists of 16 residues. Trimming took 7 bases from V and 2 from J; bases not matched to a gene: 12. Germline CDR1 and CDR2: LNHDA and SQIVND (reference sequence). The CDR3 spells CASTGGLGGATDTQYF. CDR3 DNA: TGTGCCAGTACGGGGGGTCTCGGCGGGGCCACAGATACGCAGTATTTT.

Ten or more counts support this clonotype. V gene TRBV4-2 combines with J gene TRBJ2-7; D might be TRBD1 (5 bases). Per germline, CDR1 LGHNA and CDR2 YNFKEQ. CDR3 length: 15 amino acids. The V end lost 0 bases, the J end lost 0 bases, and 9 bases lay between the germline ends. The CDR3 DNA sequence: TGTGCCAGCAGCCAAGATCAGGGAAGCTCCTACGAGCAGTACTTC. This codes for CASSQDQGSSYEQYF.